Each of the 8 T cell receptor beta chains below was sequenced from the same sample in a study of T cells after yellow fever vaccination. TCRdb recomputed calls from the 5' RACE reads with MiXCR, one row per CDR3 protein. The sample includes 550,000 to 750,000 distinct CDR3 sequences, about 14% seen only once; the top ten take about 14%. The sample consisted of PBMCs, taken on the day of the yellow fever booster vaccination. These receptors came from a man aged 25-45 years who received the YFV17D yellow fever vaccine.

This clonotype was observed many times. V and J are TRBV27 and TRBJ1-1; D uncertain. The V gene lost 0 bases and the J gene lost 7 bases, with 9 bases spanning the gap. Germline V gives CDR1 MNHEY, CDR2 SMNVEV (reference sequence). CDR3 length equals 13 residues. Written as DNA, the CDR3 is TGTGCCAGCAGTTTATCCCACAGAAATGAAGCTTTCTTT. Its translation is CASSLSHRNEAFF.

The J gene is TRBJ2-5, the V gene TRBV7-7; 13 positions agree with TRBD2. CDR3 length: 16 residues. Germline values: CDR1 SSHAT, CDR2 FNYEAQ (reference sequence). DNA for the CDR3: TGTGCTATCCGGACTAGCGGGAGAGGTGTTGCAGAGACCCAGTACTTC. It is translated as CAIRTSGRGVAETQYF.

The sample holds a few counts of this clonotype. The genes are TRBV7-2 and TRBJ2-1; 7 positions match TRBD1. This CDR3 has 14 amino acids. With 5 bases clipped from V and 6 bases from J, the junction kept 7 bases outside the gene matches. In germline, CDR1 is SGHTA, CDR2 FQGNSA. For the CDR3, the DNA is TGTGCCAGCAGCCTAGGGGGCTCGATCAATGAGCAGTTCTTC. Amino acids: CASSLGGSINEQFF.

This clonotype has just one count. V and J are TRBV5-1 and TRBJ2-7; 10 positions match TRBD2. Germline V CDR1 and CDR2: SGHRS, YFSETQ. Trimming took 4 bases from V and 5 from J; bases not matched to a gene: 6. This CDR3 contains 14 residues. The CDR3 nucleotides read TGCGCCAGCAGCGTACTAGCGGGATTAGACGAGCAGTACTTC. Translation gives CASSVLAGLDEQYF. Complete variable domain (other parts from reference TRBV5-1 and TRBJ2-7): KAGVTQTPRYLIKTRGQQVTLSCSPISGHRSVSWYQQTPGQGLQFLFEYFSETQRNKGNFPGRFSGRQFSNSRSEMNVSTLELGDSALYLCASSVLAGLDEQYFGPGTRLTVT.

The CDR3 DNA is TGCAGCGCCTGGACAGACTACGAGCAGTACTTC. This encodes CSAWTDYEQYF. The V gene is TRBV29-1, the J gene TRBJ2-7; D is perhaps TRBD1 (6 bases). Germline-derived CDR1 and CDR2 are SQVTM and ANQGSEA. The CDR3 runs 11 residues. Between the trimmed V and J ends, which lost 7 bases and 3 bases, there was a span of 10 bases.

The rearrangement links TRBV6-5 to TRBJ2-1; D not certain. The germline CDR1 and CDR2 sequences are MNHEY and SVGAGI. There are 13 residues in the CDR3. Trimming stripped 4 bases from V and 8 bases from J, with 12 bases between. CDR3 protein: CASSFTPGYEQFF. DNA for the CDR3: TGTGCCAGCAGTTTCACACCCGGGTATGAGCAGTTCTTC.

This clonotype has a handful of counts. The chain recombines TRBV20-1 with TRBJ2-3; D is unresolved. Germline V gene data show CDR1 as DFQATT and CDR2 as SNEGSKA (reference sequence). The V end was cut by 3 bases, the J end by 3 bases, with 4 bases between. The CDR3 runs 11 residues. The CDR3 region has the DNA TGCAGTGCTAGGTTGACAGATACGCAGTATTTT. Protein product: CSARLTDTQYF.

The sample holds a few counts of this clonotype. The chain recombines TRBV28 with TRBJ1-1; D may be TRBD1 (5 bases). Per the germline V gene, CDR1 is MDHEN and CDR2 is SYDVKM. CDR3 size: 12 residues. V gave up 4 bases and J gave up 11 bases, with 14 bases separating them. In nucleotides, the CDR3 is TGTGCCAGCAGTTCGAAGGGGAGGCGGGCTTTCTTT. Encoded protein: CASSSKGRRAFF.